These T cell receptor beta chains were read from a single sample in a study of response to subunit inactivated influenza vaccine. TCRdb fed the RT-PCR reads into MiXCR, producing one record per CDR3 protein. This sample has over 400,000 distinct CDR3 sequences, with over 10% found just once. Sequences were derived from PBMCs from blood, sampled about 40 days after vaccination. These receptors were taken from a middle-aged man who received an inactivated influenza vaccine. Each CDR3 is given with its conserved first and last residue. A D gene is named only where the DNA matches it firmly. A row's size may be missing; if present it is once, few, many or a size class.

D	V	size	J	DNA	CDR3
TRBD1	TRBV4-2	.	TRBJ1-1	TGTGCCAGCAGCCAAGGGGGGGGACAGGGGAACACTGAAGCTTTCTTT	CASSQGGGQGNTEAFF
.	TRBV12-3/TRBV12-4	.	TRBJ2-4	TGTGCCAGCAGTTTCGTCGGGGCCAAAAACATTCAGTACTTC	CASSFVGAKNIQYF
.	TRBV6-2/TRBV6-3	.	TRBJ2-7	TGTGCCAGCGCACCCGGCTACAGTTACGAGCAGTACTTC	CASAPGYSYEQYF
.	TRBV29-1	few	TRBJ1-1	TGCAGCGTTTTGGGTGGGGACACTGAAGCTTTCTTT	CSVLGGDTEAFF
.	TRBV5-1	many	TRBJ2-2	TGCGCCAGCAGCCCGGGTAGGACCGGGGAGCTGTTTTTT	CASSPGRTGELFF
TRBD1	TRBV5-6	.	TRBJ2-5	TGTGCCAGCAGCACAGGACAGGGGAGGGAGACCCAGTACTTC	CASSTGQGRETQYF
TRBD1	TRBV9	.	TRBJ1-6	TGTGCCAGCAGCCAGACAGGGAACGAAGATTCACCCCTCCACTTT	CASSQTGNEDSPLHF
TRBD2	TRBV27	.	TRBJ2-1	TGTGCCAGCAGTTTATCGCTAGCGGGAAGCTACAATGAGCAGTTCTTC	CASSLSLAGSYNEQFF
.	TRBV4-1	.	TRBJ2-1	TGCGCCAGCAGCCAAGAGGGCGGAACCCCGTACAATGAGCAGTTCTTC	CASSQEGGTPYNEQFF
TRBD2	TRBV7-2	.	TRBJ2-7	TGTGCCAGCAGCTTAGATGGGCGGGGGGCCTCGACGAAGTACTTC	CASSLDGRGASTKYF
.	TRBV20-1	.	TRBJ2-2	TGCAGTGCTAGACCCCCAAAGGATACATCAGTCACCGGGGAGCTGTTTTTT	CSARPPKDTSVTGELFF
.	TRBV6-5	.	TRBJ2-1	TGTGCCAGCAGTTACTCGAAGCAGAAGGCTAATGAGCAGTTCTTC	CASSYSKQKANEQFF
.	TRBV30	few	TRBJ2-3	TGTGCCTGGAGTGTAAAGGGTGGAGATACGCAGTATTTT	CAWSVKGGDTQYF
.	TRBV7-2	few	TRBJ1-5	TGTGCCAGCAGCCCCCTGGCAGGGTCGAATCAGCCCCAGCATTTT	CASSPLAGSNQPQHF
TRBD2	TRBV7-3	.	TRBJ2-3	TGTGCCAGCAGCTTCCTGACTACTAGCGGGAGGGCCGTTACAGATACGCAGTATTTT	CASSFLTTSGRAVTDTQYF
.	TRBV7-2	.	TRBJ1-4	TGTGCCAGCAGCTTGAATCCTGTTGAAAAACTGTTTTTT	CASSLNPVEKLFF
TRBD1	TRBV28	.	TRBJ2-4	TGTGCCAGCAGTCCACCGACAGGGACAGAAAAAAACATTCAGTACTTC	CASSPPTGTEKNIQYF
TRBD1	TRBV7-9	.	TRBJ2-7	TGTGCCAGCAGCTTAGCGGTCCCCACGGGACAGAATTACGAGCAGTACTTC	CASSLAVPTGQNYEQYF
TRBD1	TRBV11-1	.	TRBJ2-6	TGTGCCAGCAGCTTAGCCGGGACAGGGGGCTCTGGGGCCAACGTCCTGACTTTC	CASSLAGTGGSGANVLTF
.	TRBV19	many	TRBJ1-3	TGTGCCAGTAGTATGTTGCGGATCTCTGGAAACACCATATATTTT	CASSMLRISGNTIYF
.	TRBV30	few	TRBJ1-2	TGTGCCTGGAGCCGACGGACTAACTATGGCTACACCTTC	CAWSRRTNYGYTF
TRBD2	TRBV7-3	.	TRBJ2-1	TGTGCCAGCAGCAAGACTAGCGGGAGAGCCAATGAGCAGTTCTTC	CASSKTSGRANEQFF
.	TRBV7-2	many	TRBJ2-5	TGTGCCAGCAGCTCCTTGGGGGTCGAGGAAGAGACCCAGTACTTC	CASSSLGVEEETQYF
.	TRBV5-1	few	TRBJ2-2	TGCGCCAGCAGCTTGGAAGGTGGTAGGCTGAACACCGGGGAGCTGTTTTTT	CASSLEGGRLNTGELFF
.	TRBV7-9	few	TRBJ2-3	TGTGCCAGCAGCTTAAGTTCAGGGCGACGAGATACGCAGTATTTT	CASSLSSGRRDTQYF
TRBD2	TRBV9	few	TRBJ2-5	TGTGCCAGCAGCCCCCGACTAGCGGGGTACCAAGAGACCCAGTACTTC	CASSPRLAGYQETQYF
.	TRBV6-6	.	TRBJ1-1	TGTGCCAGCAGTTACCCCAGTCAGGTGTCCACGATCTTT	CASSYPSQVSTIF
.	TRBV4-1	.	TRBJ1-6	TGCGCCAGCAGCCAAGTTAGAGACTACCGCGCCCTCCACTTT	CASSQVRDYRALHF
TRBD1	TRBV28	many	TRBJ1-1	TGTGCCAGCAGCTCGGGACAGACGAACACTGAAGCTTTCTTT	CASSSGQTNTEAFF
TRBD1	TRBV12-3/TRBV12-4	few	TRBJ2-7	TGTGCCAGCAGTTTCGCCGGGACAGGCTACGAGCAGTACTTC	CASSFAGTGYEQYF
.	TRBV11-2	once	TRBJ2-1	TGTGCCACCAGCTCCAACAACTACAATGAGCAGTTCTTC	CATSSNNYNEQFF
.	TRBV12-3/TRBV12-4	few	TRBJ1-5	TGTGCCAGCACGAACCTGGGGCGGGATCAGCCCCAGCATTTT	CASTNLGRDQPQHF
.	TRBV12-3/TRBV12-4	.	TRBJ2-3	TGTGCCAGCAGTCACAGGGTACAGGCAGATACGCAGTATTTT	CASSHRVQADTQYF
TRBD1	TRBV10-3	.	TRBJ2-5	TGTGCCATCAGTGTGGGACAGTCACAAGAGACCCAGTACTTC	CAISVGQSQETQYF
TRBD1	TRBV4-3	.	TRBJ2-2	TGCGCCAGCAGCCAGAAAGTCAGGACAGGGGGTGGCACCGGGGAGCTGTTTTTT	CASSQKVRTGGGTGELFF
.	TRBV2	few	TRBJ2-3	TGTGCCAGCAGTGAAGGGACTCGCCGCCCAGATACGCAGTATTTT	CASSEGTRRPDTQYF
TRBD2	TRBV20-1	few	TRBJ2-3	TGCAGGCCCAGCGGGGGCCCCACAGATACGCAGTATTTT	CRPSGGPTDTQYF
.	TRBV6-2/TRBV6-3	few	TRBJ2-3	TGTGCCAGCAGTTCCTTCGGGGGTGGCACAGATACGCAGTATTTT	CASSSFGGGTDTQYF
TRBD1	TRBV5-5	.	TRBJ2-7	TGTGCCAGCAATAGAGGGACAGTAACCTACGAGCAGTACTTC	CASNRGTVTYEQYF
.	TRBV28	few	TRBJ1-5	TGTGCCAGCAGTTTAGTCAGGGCAGGGTGGAGCAATCAGCCCCAGCATTTT	CASSLVRAGWSNQPQHF
.	TRBV6-5	.	TRBJ1-2	TGTGCCAGCAGTTACGCCTTTAACTATGGCTACACCTTC	CASSYAFNYGYTF
TRBD2	TRBV6-4	few	TRBJ2-2	TGTGCCAGCAGTGCCTGGGGACTAGCGGGGAGCACCTCCTTCATAACCGGGGAGCTGTTTTTT	CASSAWGLAGSTSFITGELFF
TRBD1	TRBV6-1	few	TRBJ2-5	TGTGCCAGCAGTGAGACAGGGGAGACCCAGTACTTC	CASSETGETQYF
.	TRBV20-1	.	TRBJ1-1	TGCAGTGCTAGACGGGGCGAGGTGGTCACTGAAGCTTTCTTT	CSARRGEVVTEAFF
.	TRBV29-1	.	TRBJ2-7	TGCAGCGTCCGGACTACCTACGAGCAGTACTTC	CSVRTTYEQYF
.	TRBV5-1	.	TRBJ2-3	TGCGCCAGCAGGAGGCAGGGGTGGACAGATACGCAGTATTTT	CASRRQGWTDTQYF
.	TRBV14	once	TRBJ2-1	TGTGCCAGCAGCCTCCGGACATTCCTGGGATACAATGAGCAGTTCTTC	CASSLRTFLGYNEQFF
TRBD2	TRBV7-8	few	TRBJ2-7	TGTGCCAGCAGCGGGACTAGCGGGTCGAGTTCCTACGAGCAGTACTTC	CASSGTSGSSSYEQYF
TRBD2	TRBV14	once	TRBJ2-1	TGTGCCAGCAGCCAGCCCGGGGGGGCAGGTGAGCAGTTCTTC	CASSQPGGAGEQFF
.	TRBV3-1	few	TRBJ2-3	TGTGCCAGCAGCCCCCTACTGGGGATTAAAGATACGCAGTATTTT	CASSPLLGIKDTQYF
.	TRBV7-2	many	TRBJ1-6	TGTGCCAGCAGCTTAGTTGCGGCGTATAATTCACCCCTCCACTTT	CASSLVAAYNSPLHF
.	TRBV7-8	once	TRBJ2-1	TGTGCCAGCACCGCTACAAGCCGAGGGAATGAGCAGTTCTTC	CASTATSRGNEQFF
.	TRBV5-1	few	TRBJ1-4	TGCGCCAGCAGCTTGGGGCAGCAAGGCGAAAAACTGTTTTTT	CASSLGQQGEKLFF
.	TRBV20-1	.	TRBJ2-7	TGCAGTGCTAGCGCGGACGGGGATCGTTACGAGCAGTACTTC	CSASADGDRYEQYF
TRBD1	TRBV7-2	few	TRBJ2-2	TGTGCCAGCAGGTCCGGGACAGCCTACACCGGGGAGCTGTTTTTT	CASRSGTAYTGELFF
.	TRBV30	.	TRBJ2-2	TGTGCCTGGACCTGGGGATTGGCGACCGGGGAGCTGTTTTTT	CAWTWGLATGELFF